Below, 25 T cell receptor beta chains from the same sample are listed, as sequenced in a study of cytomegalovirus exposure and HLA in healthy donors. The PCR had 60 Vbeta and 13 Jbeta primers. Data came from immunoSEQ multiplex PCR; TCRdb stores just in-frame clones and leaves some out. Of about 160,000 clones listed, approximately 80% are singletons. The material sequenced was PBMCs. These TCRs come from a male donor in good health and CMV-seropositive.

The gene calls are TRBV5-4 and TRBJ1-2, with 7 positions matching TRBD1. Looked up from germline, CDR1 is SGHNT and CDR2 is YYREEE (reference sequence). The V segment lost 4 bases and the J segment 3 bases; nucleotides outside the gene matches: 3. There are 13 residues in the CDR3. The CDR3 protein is CASSPTGDYGYTF. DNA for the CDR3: TGTGCCAGCAGCCCAACAGGGGACTATGGCTACACCTTC.

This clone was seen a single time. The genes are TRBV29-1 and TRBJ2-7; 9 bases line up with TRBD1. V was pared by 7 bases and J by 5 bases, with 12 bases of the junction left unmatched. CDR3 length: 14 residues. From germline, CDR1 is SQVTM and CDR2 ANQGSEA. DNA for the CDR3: TGCAGCGCTCTAATCTGGACAGGGGAAGACGAGCAGTACTTC. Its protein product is CSALIWTGEDEQYF.

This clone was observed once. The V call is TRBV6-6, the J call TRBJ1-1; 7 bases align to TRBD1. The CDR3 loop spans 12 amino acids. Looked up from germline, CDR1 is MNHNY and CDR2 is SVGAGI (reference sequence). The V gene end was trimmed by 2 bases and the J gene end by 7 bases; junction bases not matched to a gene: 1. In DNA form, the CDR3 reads TGTGCCAGCAGTTACGACAGGGTTGAAGCTTTCTTT. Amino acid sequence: CASSYDRVEAFF.

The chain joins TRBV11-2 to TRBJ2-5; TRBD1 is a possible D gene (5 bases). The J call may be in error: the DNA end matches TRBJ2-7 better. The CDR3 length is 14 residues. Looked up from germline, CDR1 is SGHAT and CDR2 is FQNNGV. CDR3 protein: CASSVRQGSYEQYF. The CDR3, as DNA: TGTGCCAGCAGCGTTAGGCAGGGCTCCTACGAGCAGTACTTC.

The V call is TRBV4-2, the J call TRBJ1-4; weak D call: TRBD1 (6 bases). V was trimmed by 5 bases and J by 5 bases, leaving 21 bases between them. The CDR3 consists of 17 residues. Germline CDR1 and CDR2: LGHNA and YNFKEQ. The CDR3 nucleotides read TGTGCCAGCAGCGCCCGGGGGCGGGGGGCCACCAATGAAAAACTGTTTTTT. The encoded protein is CASSARGRGATNEKLFF.

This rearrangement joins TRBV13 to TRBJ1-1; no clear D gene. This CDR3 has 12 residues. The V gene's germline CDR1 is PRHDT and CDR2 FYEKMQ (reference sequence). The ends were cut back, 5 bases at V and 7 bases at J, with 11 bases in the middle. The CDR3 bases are TGTGCCAGCAGCCCCGGGAAGGTTGAAGCTTTCTTT. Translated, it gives CASSPGKVEAFF.

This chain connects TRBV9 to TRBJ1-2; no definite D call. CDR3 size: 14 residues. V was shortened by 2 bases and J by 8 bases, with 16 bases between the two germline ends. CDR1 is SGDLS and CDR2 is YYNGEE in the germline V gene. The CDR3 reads CASSVKDNTGGYTF. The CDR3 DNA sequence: TGTGCCAGCAGCGTGAAGGATAATACGGGGGGCTACACCTTC.

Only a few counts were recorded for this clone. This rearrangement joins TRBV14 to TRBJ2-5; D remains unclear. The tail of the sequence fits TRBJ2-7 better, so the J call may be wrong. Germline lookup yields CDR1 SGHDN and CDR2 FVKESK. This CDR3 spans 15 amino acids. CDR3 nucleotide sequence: TGTGCCAGCAGCCAATGGGTCGGAGCTAACTACGAGCAGTACTTC. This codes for CASSQWVGANYEQYF.

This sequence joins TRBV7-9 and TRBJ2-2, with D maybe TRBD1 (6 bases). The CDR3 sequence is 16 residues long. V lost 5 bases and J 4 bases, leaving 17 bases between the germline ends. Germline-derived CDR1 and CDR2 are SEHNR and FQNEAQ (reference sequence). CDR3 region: CASSRMGAGITGELFF. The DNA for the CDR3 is TGTGCCAGCAGCCGTATGGGGGCAGGTATCACCGGGGAGCTGTTTTTT.

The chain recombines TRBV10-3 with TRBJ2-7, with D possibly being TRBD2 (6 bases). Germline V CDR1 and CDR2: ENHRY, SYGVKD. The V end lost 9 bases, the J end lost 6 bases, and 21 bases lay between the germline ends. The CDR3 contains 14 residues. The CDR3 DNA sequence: TGTGCCATACTCCGGGACTCAAACCCGGGCGAGCAGTACTTC. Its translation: CAILRDSNPGEQYF.

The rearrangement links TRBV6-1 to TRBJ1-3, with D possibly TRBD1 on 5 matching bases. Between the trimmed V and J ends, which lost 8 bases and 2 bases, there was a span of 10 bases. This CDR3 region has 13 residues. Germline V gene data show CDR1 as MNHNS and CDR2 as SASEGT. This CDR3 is CASRRQTGNTIYF. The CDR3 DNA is TGTGCCAGCCGGAGACAGACTGGAAACACCATATATTTT.

The CDR3 is CASSYGTALYGYTF. The CDR3 DNA reads TGCGCCAGCAGCTACGGGACAGCGCTATATGGCTACACCTTC. The J gene is TRBJ1-2, the V gene TRBV5-1; 7 positions agree with TRBD1. This CDR3 contains 14 residues. The V and J ends lost 3 bases and 5 bases, in that order; junction bases with no gene match: 7. Germline CDR1 is SGHRS and CDR2 is YFSETQ.

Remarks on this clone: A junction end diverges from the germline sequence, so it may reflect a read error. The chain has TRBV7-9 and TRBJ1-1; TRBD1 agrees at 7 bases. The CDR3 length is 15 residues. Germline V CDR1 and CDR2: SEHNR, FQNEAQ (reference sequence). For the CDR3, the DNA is TGTTCCAGCAGCTCACAGGGGCCGAAAAGCCCTGAAGCTTTCTTT. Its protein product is CSSSSQGPKSPEAFF.

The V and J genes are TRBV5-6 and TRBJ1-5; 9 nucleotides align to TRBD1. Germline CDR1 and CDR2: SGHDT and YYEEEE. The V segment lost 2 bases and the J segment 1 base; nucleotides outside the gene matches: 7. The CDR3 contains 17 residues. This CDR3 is CASSFGQGMRSNQPQHF. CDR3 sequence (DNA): TGTGCCAGCAGCTTCGGACAGGGGATGAGAAGCAATCAGCCCCAGCATTTT.

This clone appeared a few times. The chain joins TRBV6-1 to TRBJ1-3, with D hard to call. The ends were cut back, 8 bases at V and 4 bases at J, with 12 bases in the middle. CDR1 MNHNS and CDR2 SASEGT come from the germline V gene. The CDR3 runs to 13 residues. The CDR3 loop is CASGAGFGNTIYF. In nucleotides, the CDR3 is TGTGCCAGCGGTGCGGGGTTCGGAAACACCATATATTTT.

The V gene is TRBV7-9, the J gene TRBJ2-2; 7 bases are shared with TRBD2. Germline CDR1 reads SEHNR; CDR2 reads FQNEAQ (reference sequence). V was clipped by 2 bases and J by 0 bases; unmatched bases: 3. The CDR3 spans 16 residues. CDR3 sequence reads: CASSLREGPNTGELFF. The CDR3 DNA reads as TGTGCCAGCAGCTTAAGGGAGGGACCGAACACCGGGGAGCTGTTTTTT.

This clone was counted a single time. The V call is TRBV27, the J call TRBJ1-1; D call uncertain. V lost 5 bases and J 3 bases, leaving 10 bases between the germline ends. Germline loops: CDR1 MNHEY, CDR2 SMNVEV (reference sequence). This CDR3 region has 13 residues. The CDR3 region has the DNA TGTGCCAGCAGTCCCCCAGGTTACACTGAAGCTTTCTTT. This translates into CASSPPGYTEAFF.

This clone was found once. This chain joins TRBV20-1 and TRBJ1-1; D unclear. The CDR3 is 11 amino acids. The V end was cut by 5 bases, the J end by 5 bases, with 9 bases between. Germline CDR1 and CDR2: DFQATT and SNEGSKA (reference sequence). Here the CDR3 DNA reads TGCAGTGCTGCGTTGAGGACTGAAGCTTTCTTT. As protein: CSAALRTEAFF.

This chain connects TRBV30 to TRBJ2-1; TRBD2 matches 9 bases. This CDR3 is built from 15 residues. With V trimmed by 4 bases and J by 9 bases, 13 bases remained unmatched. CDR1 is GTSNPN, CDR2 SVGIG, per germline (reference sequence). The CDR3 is CAWKGIAGVGSEQFF. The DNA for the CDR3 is TGTGCCTGGAAGGGGATAGCGGGAGTTGGTAGTGAGCAGTTCTTC. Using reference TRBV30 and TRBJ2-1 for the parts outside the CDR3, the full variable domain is SQTIHQWPATLVQPVGSPLSLECTVEGTSNPNLYWYRQAAGRGLQLLFYSVGIGQISSEVPQNLSASRPQDRQFILSSKKLLLSDSGFYLCAWKGIAGVGSEQFFGPGTRLTVL.

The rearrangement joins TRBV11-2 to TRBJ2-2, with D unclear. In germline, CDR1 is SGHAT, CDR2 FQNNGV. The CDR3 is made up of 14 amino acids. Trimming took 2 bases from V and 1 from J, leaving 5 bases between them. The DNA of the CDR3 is TGTGCCAGCAGCTTACACAGGAACACCGGGGAGCTGTTTTTT. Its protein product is CASSLHRNTGELFF.

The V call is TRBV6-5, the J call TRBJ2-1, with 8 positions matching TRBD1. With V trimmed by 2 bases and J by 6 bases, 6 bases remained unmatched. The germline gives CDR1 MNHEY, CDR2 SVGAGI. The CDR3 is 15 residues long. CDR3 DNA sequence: TGTGCCAGCAGTTACGGCAGGGGGCGCCTCAATGAGCAGTTCTTC. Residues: CASSYGRGRLNEQFF.

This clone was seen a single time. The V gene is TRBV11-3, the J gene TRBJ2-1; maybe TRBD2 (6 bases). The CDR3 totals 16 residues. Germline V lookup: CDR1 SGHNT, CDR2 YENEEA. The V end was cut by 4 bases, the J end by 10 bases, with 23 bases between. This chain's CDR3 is CASSSTPSCWEEEQFF. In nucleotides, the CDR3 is TGTGCCAGCAGCTCCACCCCGTCGTGTTGGGAGGAAGAGCAGTTCTTC.

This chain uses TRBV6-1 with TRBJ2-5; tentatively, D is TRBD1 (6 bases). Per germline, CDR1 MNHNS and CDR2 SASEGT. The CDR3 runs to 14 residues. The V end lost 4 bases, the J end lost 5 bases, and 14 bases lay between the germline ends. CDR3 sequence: CASSGFGGRETQYF. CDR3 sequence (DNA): TGTGCCAGCAGTGGATTTGGGGGCAGGGAGACCCAGTACTTC.

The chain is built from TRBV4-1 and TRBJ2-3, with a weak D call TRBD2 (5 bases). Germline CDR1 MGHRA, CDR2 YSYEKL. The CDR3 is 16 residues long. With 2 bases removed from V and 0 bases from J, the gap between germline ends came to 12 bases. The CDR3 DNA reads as TGCGCCAGCAGCCAACTAGCTTTCTCTAGCACAGATACGCAGTATTTT. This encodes CASSQLAFSSTDTQYF.

The CDR3 bases are TGTGCCAGCAGCCCGGGACTAGCGGTCACTAGCACAGATACGCAGTATTTT. Encoded protein: CASSPGLAVTSTDTQYF. This sequence joins TRBV27 and TRBJ2-3; 11 positions agree with TRBD2. CDR3 length equals 17 residues. Trimming at V came to 6 bases and at J to 0 bases, leaving 8 bases not matched to a gene. Per the germline V gene, CDR1 is MNHEY and CDR2 is SMNVEV (reference sequence).